This entry lists 16 T cell receptor beta chains sequenced from one sample in a study of T-cell reconstitution after alpha-beta-depleted transplantation in children. Unique molecular identifiers were incorporated into the prepared TCRbeta library. TCRdb itself ran the PCR reads through MiXCR, one entry per CDR3 protein. The top ten clones hold roughly 4.8% of a sample with approximately 190,000 distinct CDR3 sequences, 5% to 7.5% of them seen once. The sample was PBMCs, taken before TCRalphabeta/CD19-depleted stem cell transplant. These receptors were taken from a girl under three years old with combined immunodeficiency, due to receive a stem cell transplant.

With respect to this clonotype: Just one base apart from a much larger clone, this may be a read error. In this CDR3 the conserved last residue, phenylalanine or tryptophan, is missing, so a read error is likely. V and J are TRBV4-1 and TRBJ1-2; unclear D gene. Between the trimmed V and J ends, which lost 2 bases and 7 bases, there was a span of 17 bases. This CDR3 spans 15 amino acids. Germline V gene sequence: CDR1 MGHRA, CDR2 YSYEKL. In DNA form, the CDR3 reads TGCGCCAGCAGCCAACTATGGGGAAGGGTGCTTGGCTACACCTAC. Translation: CASSQLWGRVLGYTY.

The CDR3 protein is CASSFLAGEGIQYF. Written as DNA, the CDR3 is TGCGCCAGCAGCTTCCTTGCGGGAGAAGGCATTCAGTACTTC. J is TRBJ2-4 and V is TRBV5-1, with TRBD2 identical over 7 bases. The CDR3 runs to 14 residues. Germline assignment: CDR1 SGHRS and CDR2 YFSETQ. Losses at the gene ends were 2 bases for V and 9 bases for J; bases not matched to a gene: 8.

Ten or more counts support this clonotype. The chain uses TRBV19 and TRBJ2-6; 9 bases match TRBD1. V gave up 10 bases and J gave up 2 bases; unmatched junction bases: 15. Germline V gene lookup returns CDR1 LNHDA and CDR2 SQIVND (reference sequence). The CDR3 runs 18 residues. CDR3 amino acids: CAMGGQGPRRAGANVLTF. DNA of the CDR3: TGTGCCATGGGCGGACAGGGGCCTCGTAGAGCTGGGGCCAACGTCCTGACTTTC.

This clonotype was observed at least ten times. The chain combines TRBV7-8 with TRBJ2-2; D remains ambiguous. The CDR3 has 12 amino acids. Trimming removed 5 bases at V and 7 bases at J, with 8 bases between. Germline CDR1 and CDR2: SGHVS and FQNEAQ. Here the CDR3 reads CASSLYGGELFF. The CDR3, as DNA: TGTGCCAGCAGCCTCTATGGCGGGGAGCTGTTTTTT. The complete variable domain, with remaining parts taken from reference TRBV7-8 and TRBJ2-2, reads GAGVSQSPRYKVAKRGQDVALRCDPISGHVSLFWYQQALGQGPEFLTYFQNEAQLDKSGLPSDRFFAERPEGSVSTLKIQRTQQEDSAVYLCASSLYGGELFFGEGSRLTVL.

This clonotype was recorded many times. The genes are TRBV10-3 and TRBJ2-3, with 9 positions matching TRBD1. Germline V CDR1 and CDR2: ENHRY, SYGVKD. The CDR3 runs to 16 residues. The J segment lost 5 bases and the V segment lost 5 bases, leaving 11 bases of the junction unmatched. The CDR3 spells CAISIELPGQGDTQYF. CDR3 nucleotides: TGTGCCATCAGTATAGAACTCCCGGGACAGGGAGATACGCAGTATTTT.

This clonotype occurred many times. The rearrangement uses TRBV28 and TRBJ2-7; TRBD1 matches 7 bases. CDR3 length equals 14 residues. V gave up 4 bases and J gave up 5 bases; unmatched junction bases: 8. CDR1 and CDR2 (germline): MDHEN, SYDVKM. The CDR3 protein is CASSSDTGVHEQYF. The CDR3 DNA sequence: TGTGCCAGCAGTTCGGACACAGGGGTCCACGAGCAGTACTTC.

This clonotype was observed many times. The chain couples TRBV28 to TRBJ1-1, with D tentatively TRBD1 (6 bases). The ends were cut back, 3 bases at V and 4 bases at J, with 12 bases in the middle. The CDR3 extends over 14 amino acids. From germline, CDR1 is MDHEN and CDR2 SYDVKM. In DNA form, the CDR3 reads TGTGCCAGCAGTTTCCACAGGGCGAGCACTGAAGCTTTCTTT. This encodes CASSFHRASTEAFF.

This clonotype came up many times. The chain couples TRBV11-2 to TRBJ2-3; tentative D call: TRBD2 (7 bases). CDR1 SGHAT and CDR2 FQNNGV come from the germline V gene. The V end was cut by 2 bases, the J end by 0 bases, with 9 bases between. CDR3 length: 15 amino acids. The CDR3 DNA sequence: TGTGCCAGCAGCTTACGGGGGGCGAGCACAGATACGCAGTATTTT. This translates into CASSLRGASTDTQYF.

This clonotype was counted at least ten times. The gene calls are TRBV4-1 and TRBJ2-1, with TRBD2 identical over 9 bases. The CDR3 is made up of 17 amino acids. V dropped 0 bases and J dropped 6; count of bases not matched to a gene: 9. Per the germline V gene, CDR1 is MGHRA and CDR2 is YSYEKL. The CDR3 sequence: CASSQEFAGGPLNEQFF. CDR3 nucleotide sequence: TGCGCCAGCAGCCAAGAGTTCGCGGGAGGGCCACTCAATGAGCAGTTCTTC.

This clonotype appeared many times. The chain carries TRBV19 and TRBJ2-2; no definite D call. This CDR3 spans 12 amino acids. V lost 3 bases and J 5 bases, leaving 4 bases between the germline ends. The germline CDR1 and CDR2 sequences are LNHDA and SQIVND (reference sequence). The CDR3 nucleotides are TGTGCCAGTAGTATGGTTACCGGGGAGCTGTTTTTT. It translates to CASSMVTGELFF.

At least ten counts were recorded for this clonotype. The CDR3 DNA reads TGTGCCAGCAGCGTAGGACAGGGTGTCGGGCCCCAGCATTTT. This gives the protein CASSVGQGVGPQHF. This rearrangement joins TRBV9 to TRBJ1-5, with 7 bases matching TRBD1. The CDR3 is 14 residues long. The V gene end was trimmed by 0 bases and the J gene end by 9 bases; junction bases not matched to a gene: 6. CDR1 and CDR2 (germline): SGDLS, YYNGEE. The full variable domain, with the rest looked up from reference TRBV9 and TRBJ1-5, is DSGVTQTPKHLITATGQRVTLRCSPRSGDLSVYWYQQSLDQGLQFLIQYYNGEERAKGNILERFSAQQFPDLHSELNLSSLELGDSALYFCASSVGQGVGPQHFGDGTRLSIL.

This clonotype was picked up many times. The chain links TRBV29-1 to TRBJ2-5; the D is unclear. Germline V gene lookup returns CDR1 SQVTM and CDR2 ANQGSEA. The CDR3 loop spans 12 amino acids. V gave up 3 bases and J gave up 2 bases, with 7 bases separating them. CDR3 nucleotides: TGCAGCGTTGACGTCTGGCAAGAGACCCAGTACTTC. Protein: CSVDVWQETQYF.

This clonotype was detected ten times or more. The rearrangement links TRBV4-1 to TRBJ2-7; D is unresolved. V was shortened by 3 bases and J by 3 bases, with 9 bases between the two germline ends. The CDR3 spans 13 residues. Per germline, CDR1 MGHRA and CDR2 YSYEKL. In DNA, the CDR3 is TGCGCCAGCAGCCAGGCTATTTACTACGAGCAGTACTTC. It translates to CASSQAIYYEQYF.

This clonotype has ten or more counts. The chain carries TRBV5-4 and TRBJ2-7; weak D call: TRBD2 (5 bases). V gave up 4 bases and J gave up 2 bases, with 19 bases separating them. Germline CDR1 is SGHNT and CDR2 is YYREEE (reference sequence). This CDR3 has 16 amino acids. CDR3 sequence (DNA): TGTGCCAGCAGCCCCGGGCCGGGAACACTCCCCTACGAGCAGTACTTC. This translates into CASSPGPGTLPYEQYF.

The sample holds many counts of this clonotype. The chain combines TRBV6-2 or TRBV6-3 with TRBJ2-1; tentatively, D is TRBD2 (6 bases). The CDR3 has 16 residues. In germline, CDR1 is MNHEY, CDR2 SVGEGT. V dropped 6 bases and J dropped 0 bases, with 15 bases sitting between them. DNA of the CDR3: TGTGCCAGCAGCGACCCATCCGGGAGCTCCTACAATGAGCAGTTCTTC. Its protein is CASSDPSGSSYNEQFF.

This clonotype showed up many times. This chain links TRBV29-1 with TRBJ2-5; no reliable D call. Germline V gene lookup returns CDR1 SQVTM and CDR2 ANQGSEA. The CDR3 length is 11 residues. Trimming stripped 2 bases from V and 2 bases from J, with 3 bases between. CDR3 in amino acids: CSVEIQETQYF. The CDR3 region has the DNA TGCAGCGTTGAAATTCAAGAGACCCAGTACTTC.